This record looks at one T cell receptor (beta chain) sequence and its context. What it binds is unknown. Primers used in a second PCR of about 6 to 11 cycles were a sample-barcoded 5' primer and a J-beta primer mix. Every sample produced at least 2.5 million CDR3-containing paired-end reads. From the 5' RACE reads, TCRdb called clonotypes with MiXCR, one entry per CDR3 protein. This table holds more than 800,000 distinct CDR3 sequences, around 43% found once. The entry originates in a study of blood T cells in healthy people across ages. Study results and caveats: Because donor CMV status was unknown, expanded clonotype changes were possibly confounded.

Germline V gene sequence: CDR1 SNHLY, CDR2 FYNNEI. Trimming removed 6 bases from V and 0 bases from J; junction bases left unmatched: 4. The CDR3 is 16 amino acids. Donors were healthy Caucasian individuals from Russia aged about 6 to 90. No fewer than 5 micrograms of total RNA were isolated from every sample. The chain recombines TRBV2 with TRBJ2-6; 8 nucleotides line up with TRBD1. This clonotype originated in a woman aged 55-70 years in good health. Material: blood. Here the CDR3 reads CASRTGVGSGANVLTF. The DNA of the CDR3 is TGTGCCAGCAGGACAGGGGTGGGCTCTGGGGCCAACGTCCTGACTTTC.